This T cell receptor (beta chain) was obtained from a study of long-term antiretroviral therapy in people with HIV (dated by TCRdb to 2022 to 2024). Notes on the research overall: The earliest samples were collected about a decade before the 2015 WHO recommendation for immediate ART, when ART was typically delayed until CD4 counts fell. About 40% of the 30 participants with HIV were female. A retrospective serial study tested whether ART initiation and durable HIV suppression were associated with changes in peripheral blood TRB repertoire composition and diversity. A total of 192 cryopreserved PBMC samples were contributed to the cohort by 30 adults with confirmed HIV infection, with samples collected serially over a mean of roughly six years (range 1-12). No cross-contamination during QIAcube processing turned up in test extractions that ran a monoclonal T-cell line alongside about 30 polyclonal samples. What the research found in general, with its limitations: Since PBMC availability was limited, sequencing covered only the TCR beta chain, with no alpha chain pairing. Inferences about post-ART repertoire changes are limited because no data were available on ART adherence, viral resistance or therapy changes. The repertoire was dominated across all time points by expanded TRB clones identified before ART initiation, although this dominance was seen to fluctuate and to decrease in many PLHIV after ART. Because pre-ART samples had limited cell numbers, profiling was done on unsorted PBMC rather than on sorted CD4+ and CD8+ T cells. The samples span the years 2004 to 2017, and the ART regimens used at that time may not be as effective as current regimens. Starting ART was linked to a significant rise in TRB diversity, yet even after long-term ART the diversity remained significantly lower than in transplant donor controls. Narrower CDR3 length ranges were observed in HIV repertoires than in controls, and an antigen-experienced repertoire with only a slight naive shift after ART was suggested by the network structure.

A remark on this clone: Its antigen is still unknown. No base qualities exist here, and no much larger clone lies one base off it.

Participants were included only if at least one PBMC sample before ART initiation and at least two post-ART samples were available. All participants with HIV were treated in the United States of America. Before DNA extraction, cryopreserved samples containing 1-10 million PBMC were thawed and washed. At the time of the earliest PBMC sample, participants with HIV were aged between 23 and 54 years. Per participant, PBMC samples came from 1-4 timepoints prior to ART initiation and 2-8 timepoints following ART initiation, for a median of 7 samples. For every participant, serial HIV viral load, CD4+ T-cell count, ART history and demographic data were obtained. A Qiagen kit on a QIAcube was used to extract genomic DNA from unsorted PBMC, with samples processed in batches of 12. The immunoSEQ hsTCRB v3.0 assay was used at survey level resolution for TRB variable region sequencing. TRB sequencing targeted a depth of 40,000-50,000 T-cell genomes per sample. TRB libraries were pooled and sequenced on an Illumina MiSeq using a v3 150-cycle kit. The original methods were these. Repertoire analysis was run in R within a reproducible Nextflow workflow that covered QC, data transformation and analysis. LymphoSeq2, an R package for exploring AIRR-Seq data, was used to implement the custom analyses. After excluding a handful of samples that yielded fewer than 5000 total TRB sequences, roughly 190 HIV repertoires remained for analysis. Among the roughly 200 retained HIV repertoires, 55 to 65 were collected before ART initiation and approximately 130 were collected after ART initiation. Repertoires were downsampled to 5000 TRB nucleotide sequences, and summary statistics were averaged over 100 downsampling iterations. Only TRB sequences with CDR3 regions of at least seven amino acids were retained for analysis. Two measures captured diversity: a Shannon entropy-derived clonality score and the Gini coefficient. Repertoire networks linked the top 5000 CDR3 amino acid sequences whenever two sequences differed by an edit distance of one. GLIPH2 predicted antigen specificity groups and MHC restriction for TRB CDR3 amino acid sequences. To flag known CMV, EBV, HIV or tissue antigen associations, CDR3 amino acid sequences were matched against VDJdb and McPAS-TCR. Pre-ART, post-ART and control groups were compared with Wilcoxon signed-rank tests and Holm-Bonferroni correction. TCRdb took this table from immuneACCESS and kept in-frame rearrangements with V and J called. Such tables lack part of the clones; where checked against another copy, unresolved V genes explain under half of the gap, and the rest is unexplained. V, J and clone size are those of that table, while D and trimming were read from the DNA. Counted in this sample were roughly 35,000 clones; about 94% of them appeared once. The ten most abundant clones make up less than 4% of the sample.

Sequencing was performed on unsorted PBMCs, taken around 5.5 years after starting antiretroviral therapy. The TCR sequence derives from a woman aged 45-65 years with HIV.

The DNA reads TGTGCCATCAGTGAGGCTACGGCGAACTATGGCTACACCTTC. This encodes CAISEATANYGYTF. Recombination connected TRBV10-3 to TRBJ1-2; the D gene lacks a confident call. CDR1 and CDR2, looked up from the germline V gene, are ENHRY and SYGVKD. The CDR3, cysteine through phenylalanine, is 14 amino acids long. CDR3 DNA only is kept here, 42 bases in frame from base 1. Between the V and J ends, shortened by 2 bases and 2 bases respectively, the junction contains 9 bases.